This T cell receptor beta chain appears in the sequencing data of a study of beta chain features in type 1 diabetes. Study results and caveats: Fewer insertions but more deletions were seen at VDJ junctions in type 1 diabetes patients. High TCR expression in some cells could lead to their over-representation in cDNA sequencing.

Blood was collected once per donor into heparin, averaging about 110 mL. Each sorted population was over 95% pure. Expressed TCRB transcripts were sequenced after all isolated RNA was converted to cDNA. Sequenced by immunoSEQ multiplex PCR; TCRdb stores in-frame clones only, minus some. The table lists about 250,000 clones, 11% to 15% of them singletons. This CDR3 comprises 13 residues. The V end was cut by 4 bases, the J end by 6 bases, with 12 bases between. Per the germline V gene, CDR1 is SNHLY and CDR2 is FYNNEI. Worth noting for this clone: Its antigen remains unidentified.

What was sequenced was naive CD4+ T cells from blood. The chain joins TRBV2 to TRBJ1-2, with D maybe TRBD1 (5 bases). This TCR derives from a woman aged 40 to 50 in good health. The CDR3 region is CASSVWQGDGYTF. The CDR3 DNA reads TGTGCCAGCAGTGTTTGGCAGGGTGATGGCTACACCTTC. Complete variable domain (other parts from reference TRBV2 and TRBJ1-2): EPEVTQTPSHQVTQMGQEVILRCVPISNHLYFYWYRQILGQKVEFLVSFYNNEISEKSEIFDDQFSVERPDGSNFTLKIRSTKLEDSAMYFCASSVWQGDGYTFGSGTRLTVV.